The present T cell receptor beta chain was sequenced within a study of spatial heterogeneity in lung cancer (dated by TCRdb to between 2018 and 2021). For the study in its entirety: Beta-chain transcripts were consistently detected in greater numbers than alpha-chain transcripts, which likely reflected higher beta-chain transcript abundance. A strong correlation was found between TCR transcript counts in tumor regions and a T cell transcriptional module score from matched bulk RNA-seq. In the raw uncorrected reads, each unique combination of TCR and UMI appeared on average more than ten times. In non-small cell lung cancer, the study quantitatively compared TCR alpha and beta repertoires across several tumor regions, matched nontumor lung, and blood. The study linked features of the TCR repertoire to counts of nonsynonymous mutations, which were determined by whole-exome sequencing of tumor tissue. Both alpha and beta chains were TCR-sequenced in fewer than 250 tumor regions, around 64 matched nontumor lung samples and over 55 PBMC samples obtained at surgery. On the study overall, not on this receptor specifically: Counts of ubiquitous and regional expanded TCRs correlated with counts of ubiquitous and regional nonsynonymous mutations, respectively. The tumor nonsynonymous mutation count correlated with the number of expanded alpha and beta TCRs within the tumor. TCR-seq coverage of tumor T cells was estimated at only around 6.7% for alpha chains and 12% to 15% for beta chains. Confirming at a functional level the hypothesis that regional TCRs recognize regional mutations was considered to require additional single-cell paired TCR alpha and beta sequencing.

The method was 5' RACE. TCRdb shows the sequencer as NextSeq 500. To allow correction of PCR and sequencing errors, the TCR library protocol tagged every TCR cDNA molecule with a unique molecular identifier. In the authors' own workflow: TCR identification, UMI-based error correction and CDR3 extraction were all carried out with Decombinator tools. TCRs above a frequency of 2 per 1,000, corresponding to the top 1% of the tumor frequency distribution, were defined as expanded. Expanded tumor TCRs were classed as regional if statistically deemed absent (corrected P<0.05) from at least one tumor region, otherwise ubiquitous. Each repertoire was subsampled 100 times to 5,000 TCRs, after which Renyi diversity was computed with the R vegan package. To build CDR3 similarity networks, amino acid triplet string-kernel similarity was used, and CDR3s were connected when their pairwise similarity was above 0.82. TCRdb trimmed the raw reads at Q25, called clones with MiXCR and kept productive beta chains. One record per CDR3 amino acid sequence lists the most common genes and DNA. TCRdb's processing, not the authors' own work, is the source of the V and J calls. This sample gives 12,000 or so distinct CDR3 sequences in total; 9.5% to 15% of them show up just once. The ten largest clones take up less than 40% of the sample.

The intended sense of this specimen's time point label: sample taken at primary tumor resection. Samples were obtained from about 75 patients with early-stage, untreated non-small cell lung cancer from the lung TRACERx cohort. TCR sequencing used whole RNA extracted from tumor and nontumor lung tissue, or from cryopreserved PBMC samples, without cell sorting. A patient was chosen for TCR sequencing only when enough RNA was available from at least two tumor regions. A lung pathologist reviewed the tumor and adjacent nontumor lung specimens before the specimens were selected. As to this clonotype: Its antigen remains undetermined. No base quality values were provided; no much bigger clone lies one nucleotide off.

The germline V gene (reference sequence) provides CDR1 DFQATT and CDR2 SNEGSKA. The CDR3 holds 18 amino acids from the cysteine to the phenylalanine. The entry retains the CDR3 DNA only, 54 bases that are in frame from base 1. V loses 1 base at its end and J loses 4 bases; junction bases beyond the gene matches: 14. The receptor was derived from a male donor with early-stage non-small cell lung cancer. The specimen comprised lung tumor tissue, sampled at surgery. The chain couples TRBV20-1 to TRBJ2-7; 12 bases in the junction line up with TRBD2. The sequenced DNA is TGCAGTGCTAGAGTCCTGTCGAAACTAGCGGGGGGTTGGTACGAGCAGTACTTC. Its coded protein is CSARVLSKLAGGWYEQYF.